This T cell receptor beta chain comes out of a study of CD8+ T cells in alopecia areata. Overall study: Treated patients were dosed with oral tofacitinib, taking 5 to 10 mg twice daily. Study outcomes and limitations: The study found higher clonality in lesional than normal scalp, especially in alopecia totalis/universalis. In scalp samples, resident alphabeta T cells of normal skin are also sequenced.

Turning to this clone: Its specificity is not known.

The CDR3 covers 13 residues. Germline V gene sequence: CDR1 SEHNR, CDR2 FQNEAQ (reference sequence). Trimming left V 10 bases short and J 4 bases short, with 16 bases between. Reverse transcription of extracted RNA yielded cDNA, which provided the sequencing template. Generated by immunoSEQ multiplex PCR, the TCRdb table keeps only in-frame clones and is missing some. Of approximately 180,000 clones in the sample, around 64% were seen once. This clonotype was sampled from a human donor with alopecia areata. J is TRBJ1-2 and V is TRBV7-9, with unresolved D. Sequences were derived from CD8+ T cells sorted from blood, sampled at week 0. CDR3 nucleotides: TGTGCCACCGGACCGGGATCTGTCTATGGCTACACCTTC. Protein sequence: CATGPGSVYGYTF.